The 19 T cell receptor beta chains reported below all come from one sample, sequenced in a study of molecular identifiers for immune sequencing clone quantification. In TCRdb, the PCR reads were re-called with MiXCR into one record per CDR3 protein. The sample has a few hundred thousand distinct CDR3 sequences, around 23% seen once. The sequenced sample was naive CD8+ T cells from blood, with Jurkat cell RNA spiked in. Regarding subset: FACS-sorted CD8+CD4-CCR7+CD45RA+ naive T cells. The receptors originated from a human donor in good health. Some libraries in this study had Jurkat cell RNA spiked in.

This chain joins TRBV13 and TRBJ2-2, with TRBD1 identical over 8 bases. J lost 4 bases, V lost 4 bases, and 5 bases had no gene match. The CDR3 is 15 amino acids. CDR1 and CDR2 (germline): PRHDT, FYEKMQ (reference sequence). CDR3 sequence (DNA): TGTGCCAGCAGCTCGACAGGGGAGAGCACCGGGGAGCTGTTTTTT. Encoded protein: CASSSTGESTGELFF.

This chain joins TRBV4-3 and TRBJ2-2, with 10 bases aligning to TRBD1. Germline V gives CDR1 LGHNA, CDR2 YSLEER. V dropped 4 bases and J dropped 7; count of bases not matched to a gene: 9. CDR3 length: 16 amino acids. In DNA, the CDR3 is TGCGCCAGCAGCCCCACGGACAGGGGGTTGAACGGGGAGCTGTTTTTT. Translation: CASSPTDRGLNGELFF.

This clonotype has just a few counts. The chain combines TRBV20-1 with TRBJ2-7, with D possibly being TRBD2 (6 bases). The CDR3 spans 12 residues. From germline, CDR1 is DFQATT and CDR2 SNEGSKA (reference sequence). The V and J ends lost 4 bases and 2 bases respectively, with 9 bases between them. CDR3 amino acids: CSATDYTYEQYF. CDR3 in DNA: TGCAGTGCTACGGACTATACCTACGAGCAGTACTTC.

The chain combines TRBV12-3 or TRBV12-4 with TRBJ2-3; 9 nucleotides agree with TRBD2. V lost 8 bases and J lost 3; bases outside the gene matches: 12. The length of the CDR3 is 16 residues. CDR3 sequence reads: CASEEGGRAFTDTQYF. DNA of the CDR3: TGTGCCAGCGAGGAGGGCGGGAGGGCCTTTACAGATACGCAGTATTTT.

This clonotype was found a few times. The J gene is TRBJ1-2, the V gene TRBV7-6, with TRBD1 matching over 10 bases. J was trimmed by 7 bases and V by 1 base; bases with no gene match: 6. The CDR3 is 15 amino acids. Germline loops: CDR1 SGHVS, CDR2 FNYEAQ. The chain's CDR3 is CASSLEGQGYLGYTF. The CDR3 DNA sequence: TGTGCCAGCAGCTTAGAGGGACAGGGGTACCTTGGCTACACCTTC.

This clonotype was seen a handful of times. The chain couples TRBV3-1 to TRBJ1-2; D not certain. This CDR3 is 15 amino acids long. V lost 4 bases to trimming and J lost 1 base, with 13 bases between them. Germline V gene lookup returns CDR1 LGHDT and CDR2 YNNKEL (reference sequence). The DNA of the CDR3 is TGTGCCAGCAGCCGGCACAGAGATATTAACTATGGCTACACCTTC. The encoded protein is CASSRHRDINYGYTF.

This clonotype has just a few counts. This chain connects TRBV10-3 to TRBJ2-3; D gene ambiguous. This CDR3 region has 15 residues. CDR1 and CDR2 from the germline V gene are ENHRY and SYGVKD. Deletions cut 2 bases from V and 0 bases from J, with 9 bases between. CDR3 loop: CAISEAGSSTDTQYF. For the CDR3, the DNA is TGTGCCATCAGTGAGGCCGGGTCTAGCACAGATACGCAGTATTTT.

This clonotype has just a few counts. V and J are TRBV13 and TRBJ1-2; 7 bases are shared with TRBD1. The trim removed 3 bases at V and 2 bases at J, leaving 6 bases unmatched. Germline V lookup: CDR1 PRHDT, CDR2 FYEKMQ (reference sequence). The CDR3 extends over 15 amino acids. The CDR3 sequence is CASSLVTGQNYGYTF. CDR3 DNA sequence: TGTGCCAGCAGCTTGGTGACAGGGCAAAACTATGGCTACACCTTC.

The gene calls are TRBV29-1 and TRBJ2-7, with D possibly matching TRBD2 (5 bases). The V end lost 6 bases, the J end lost 3 bases, and 9 bases lay between the germline ends. The CDR3 extends over 11 amino acids. CDR1 and CDR2 from the germline V gene are SQVTM and ANQGSEA. The CDR3 loop is CSVHGDYEQYF. CDR3 in DNA: TGCAGCGTCCACGGGGACTACGAGCAGTACTTC.

The chain uses TRBV23-1 and TRBJ2-1; D gene ambiguous. TRBV23-1 has ORF status, its function being uncertain. CDR3 size: 14 residues. Deletions cut 0 bases from V and 8 bases from J, with 11 bases between. The CDR3 DNA follows: TGCGCCAGCAGTCAATCTAATAAAGGCCATGAGCAGTTCTTC. Protein sequence: CASSQSNKGHEQFF.

This clonotype was seen repeatedly, ten times or more. The chain employs TRBV9 and TRBJ2-7; D gene ambiguous. The CDR3 length is 15 residues. The V gene lost 4 bases and the J gene lost 5 bases, with 19 bases spanning the gap. Germline values: CDR1 SGDLS, CDR2 YYNGEE. The CDR3 nucleotides read TGTGCCAGCAGCCCTCACTCGGAGCCCGAGGACGAGCAGTACTTC. Residues: CASSPHSEPEDEQYF.

This clonotype was counted many times. This chain's CDR3 is CASSLEPGAIQETQYF. The CDR3 bases are TGTGCCAGCAGCTTGGAACCAGGGGCCATACAAGAGACCCAGTACTTC. The chain uses TRBV5-6 and TRBJ2-5; weak D call: TRBD1 (6 bases). The CDR3 covers 16 residues. Trimming took 0 bases from V and 2 from J, leaving 14 bases between them. Germline V lookup: CDR1 SGHDT, CDR2 YYEEEE.

The chain uses TRBV5-1 and TRBJ2-5; D uncertain. The germline CDR1 and CDR2 sequences are SGHRS and YFSETQ. The CDR3 spans 14 residues. Trimming removed 3 bases at V and 2 bases at J, with 11 bases between. Written as DNA, the CDR3 is TGCGCCAGCAGCTCGACACTGCGGCAAGAGACCCAGTACTTC. Its translation: CASSSTLRQETQYF.

This clonotype was counted between two and nine times. V gene TRBV19 combines with J gene TRBJ1-4; 7 bases agree with TRBD1. Unmatched junction bases numbered 6, after V lost 4 bases and J lost 4 bases. The CDR3 is 15 amino acids. Per germline, CDR1 LNHDA and CDR2 SQIVND (reference sequence). Written as DNA, the CDR3 is TGTGCCAGTAGTACAGGGGGTCGGAGTAATGAAAAACTGTTTTTT. Protein: CASSTGGRSNEKLFF.

J is TRBJ2-5 and V is TRBV6-2 or TRBV6-3, with 7 positions matching TRBD1. J lost 1 base, V lost 6 bases, and 5 bases had no gene match. CDR1 is MNHEY and CDR2 is SVGEGT in the germline V gene. The CDR3 has 14 amino acids. The CDR3 DNA reads TGTGCCAGCAGAGGGACAGCTCTCCAAGAGACCCAGTACTTC. Protein product: CASRGTALQETQYF.

This clonotype appeared many times. The chain combines TRBV5-4 with TRBJ2-3; either TRBD1 or TRBD2 may fit D (6 bases each). V gave up 2 bases and J gave up 6 bases, with 13 bases separating them. Germline-derived CDR1 and CDR2 are SGHNT and YYREEE (reference sequence). The CDR3 spans 14 residues. This CDR3 is CASSLEGEADTQYF. In nucleotides, the CDR3 is TGTGCCAGCAGCTTAGAGGGGGAGGCGGATACGCAGTATTTT. The whole variable domain, remainder taken from reference TRBV5-4 and TRBJ2-3, is ETGVTQSPTHLIKTRGQQVTLRCSSQSGHNTVSWYQQALGQGPQFIFQYYREEENGRGNFPPRFSGLQFPNYSSELNVNALELDDSALYLCASSLEGEADTQYFGPGTRLTVL.

The chain recombines TRBV10-3 with TRBJ2-5; 8 positions agree with TRBD2. This CDR3 is 16 amino acids long. V lost 2 bases to trimming and J lost 5 bases; unmatched junction nucleotides: 10. Germline V CDR1 and CDR2: ENHRY, SYGVKD. Here the CDR3 reads CAISEPGAGALETQYF. The DNA for the CDR3 is TGTGCCATCAGTGAGCCGGGAGCGGGAGCTCTGGAGACCCAGTACTTC.

This sequence joins TRBV27 and TRBJ2-7, with 8 bases fitting TRBD2. J lost 2 bases, V lost 3 bases, and 6 bases had no gene match. The length of the CDR3 is 15 residues. The germline V gene has CDR1 MNHEY and CDR2 SMNVEV (reference sequence). The CDR3 nucleotides read TGTGCCAGCAGTTTTGCGGGGGGCGCTGCCTACGAGCAGTACTTC. Residues: CASSFAGGAAYEQYF.

This sequence joins TRBV29-1 and TRBJ2-2; TRBD1 might be the D (5 bases). V lost 1 base and J 7 bases, leaving 10 bases between the germline ends. Per germline, CDR1 SQVTM and CDR2 ANQGSEA. The CDR3 sequence is 13 residues long. For the CDR3, the DNA is TGCAGCGTTGAAGGCAGGGCTGACGGGGAGCTGTTTTTT. Amino acids: CSVEGRADGELFF.